This T cell receptor beta chain was captured in a study of T-cell memory formation after mild COVID-19. TCRdb re-called the 5' RACE reads through MiXCR, storing one row per CDR3 protein. The sample includes 300,000 to 350,000 distinct CDR3 sequences, over 11% seen only once; the top ten take under 25%. J gave up 0 bases and V 3 bases, and 1 base lay outside the gene matches. The CDR3 loop spans 15 amino acids. From germline, CDR1 is MGHRA and CDR2 YSYEKL. This clonotype showed up just a few times. Sequencing input: PBMCs or a T cell subset sorted from them (not recorded which). The genes are TRBV4-1 and TRBJ2-1; TRBD2 matches 8 bases. The TCR comes from a man between 18 and 29 years old who had mild COVID-19 (a few samples of this study predate the infection). Cell type and time point are not known. The CDR3 region is CASSQSGGSYNEQFF. Here the CDR3 DNA reads TGCGCCAGCAGCCAGAGCGGGGGCTCCTACAATGAGCAGTTCTTC.